This T cell receptor beta chain was obtained from a study of blood T cell repertoires in COVID-19. On the study more broadly: Collection of acute and convalescent COVID-19 samples took place in the United States, Italy and Spain.

A single count supports this clone. Some clones are missing from TCRdb's copy, which holds only in-frame ones; the method was immunoSEQ multiplex PCR. The sample lists 20,000 to 25,000 clones; approximately 90% were seen once. The receptor was derived from a human donor in a cohort sampled during active COVID-19. The donor label of this sample is uncertain. Sequencing input: peripheral blood.

The CDR3 loop is CASSWGLAGRNTGELFF. The CDR3 coding sequence is TGCGCCAGCAGCTGGGGACTAGCGGGACGGAACACCGGGGAGCTGTTTTTT. The gene calls are TRBV5-1 and TRBJ2-2; TRBD2 agrees at 13 bases. Germline-derived CDR1 and CDR2 are SGHRS and YFSETQ. The CDR3 extends over 17 amino acids. The V and J ends lost 3 bases and 1 base, in that order; junction bases with no gene match: 3. Based on the CDR3 plus reference TRBV5-1 and TRBJ2-2, the full variable domain is KAGVTQTPRYLIKTRGQQVTLSCSPISGHRSVSWYQQTPGQGLQFLFEYFSETQRNKGNFPGRFSGRQFSNSRSEMNVSTLELGDSALYLCASSWGLAGRNTGELFFGEGSRLTVL.